A selection of T cell receptor beta chains follows, all from one sample in a study of T cells in Graves' hyperthyroidism and ophthalmopathy. TCRdb itself ran the multiplex PCR reads through MiXCR, one entry per CDR3 protein. Of approximately 520,000 distinct CDR3 sequences in the sample, about 20% were seen once. The sample comprised blood. Source of these receptors: a man aged 18 to 35 with Graves' hyperthyroidism. Both conserved end residues are part of each CDR3. D genes are given only for firm matches. Not all rows give a size; the values are once, few, many and, for expanded clones, a class.

V: TRBV5-1; D: NA; size: many; length: 16; J: TRBJ2-7; CDR3: CASSLRFDRLAYEQYF; DNA: TGCGCCAGCAGCTTACGATTTGACAGGCTTGCCTACGAGCAGTACTTC
V: TRBV12-5; D: NA; size: many; length: 14; J: TRBJ2-2; CDR3: CASGLVTGSGELFF; DNA: TGTGCTAGTGGTTTGGTGACCGGGTCCGGGGAGCTGTTTTTT
V: TRBV10-3; D: TRBD1; size: many; length: 14; J: TRBJ1-1; CDR3: CAIRGQGRDTEAFF; DNA: TGTGCCATCAGGGGACAGGGTAGGGACACTGAAGCTTTCTTT
V: TRBV12-3/TRBV12-4; D: NA; size: many; length: 16; J: TRBJ2-2; CDR3: CASSFGGPMDTGELFF; DNA: TGTGCCAGCAGTTTCGGAGGGCCCATGGACACCGGGGAGCTGTTTTTT
V: TRBV9; D: NA; size: NA; length: 16; J: TRBJ1-1; CDR3: CASSSQVTPGNTEAFF; DNA: TGTGCCAGCAGCTCCCAGGTGACGCCGGGGAACACTGAAGCTTTCTTT
V: TRBV6-5; D: NA; size: many; length: 13; J: TRBJ1-2; CDR3: CASSYSSRDGYTF; DNA: TGTGCCAGCAGTTACTCATCCCGGGACGGCTACACCTTC
V: TRBV2; D: TRBD2; size: many; length: 17; J: TRBJ2-5; CDR3: CASSDPSGGPEGLAQYF; DNA: TGTGCCAGCAGTGACCCCAGCGGGGGGCCTGAAGGTTTGGCCCAGTACTTC
V: TRBV6-1; D: TRBD1; size: NA; length: 16; J: TRBJ1-5; CDR3: CASSANPDRVDQPQHF; DNA: TGTGCCAGCAGTGCCAACCCGGACAGGGTCGATCAGCCCCAGCATTTT
V: TRBV29-1; D: TRBD1; size: many; length: 13; J: TRBJ1-2; CDR3: CSVDWTGGGGYTF; DNA: TGCAGCGTTGATTGGACAGGGGGCGGAGGCTACACCTTC
V: TRBV7-9; D: NA; size: NA; length: 14; J: TRBJ2-7; CDR3: CASSLGPTTYEQYF; DNA: TGTGCCAGCAGCTTAGGGCCGACAACCTACGAGCAGTACTTC
V: TRBV27; D: TRBD1; size: many; length: 14; J: TRBJ1-1; CDR3: CASSEDRLNTEAFF; DNA: TGTGCCAGCAGTGAGGACAGGTTGAACACTGAAGCTTTCTTT
V: TRBV19; D: TRBD1; size: many; length: 16; J: TRBJ1-5; CDR3: CASANRGRVLVQPQHF; DNA: TGTGCCAGTGCAAACAGGGGTCGCGTTCTAGTCCAGCCCCAGCATTTT
V: TRBV7-9; D: TRBD2; size: many; length: 14; J: TRBJ2-7; CDR3: CASRAAGGANEQYF; DNA: TGTGCCAGCAGGGCGGCGGGGGGCGCGAACGAGCAGTACTTC
V: TRBV27; D: TRBD1; size: many; length: 14; J: TRBJ2-7; CDR3: CASSLAGTGGEQYF; DNA: TGTGCCAGCAGTTTAGCCGGGACAGGGGGCGAGCAGTACTTC
V: TRBV11-2; D: NA; size: many; length: 16; J: TRBJ1-2; CDR3: CASSLNRAGVGYGYTF; DNA: TGTGCCAGCAGCTTAAACCGGGCAGGGGTAGGCTATGGCTACACCTTC
V: TRBV3-1; D: NA; size: NA; length: 14; J: TRBJ2-7; CDR3: CVSSQAVGGAEQYF; DNA: TGTGTCAGCAGCCAAGCTGTAGGGGGAGCCGAGCAGTACTTC
V: TRBV7-9; D: NA; size: NA; length: 12; J: TRBJ1-2; CDR3: CASSLLVGGYTF; DNA: TGTGCCAGCAGCTTACTAGTCGGGGGCTACACCTTC
V: TRBV12-3/TRBV12-4; D: NA; size: many; length: 14; J: TRBJ1-2; CDR3: CASSIFLGRGGYTF; DNA: TGTGCCAGCAGCATCTTCTTGGGGAGAGGAGGCTACACCTTC
V: TRBV12-3/TRBV12-4; D: NA; size: many; length: 12; J: TRBJ1-5; CDR3: CASSLFGQPQHF; DNA: TGTGCCAGCAGTTTATTTGGTCAGCCCCAGCATTTT
V: TRBV12-5; D: NA; size: many; length: 12; J: TRBJ2-5; CDR3: CASATPEETQYF; DNA: TGTGCTAGTGCTACCCCGGAAGAGACCCAGTACTTC
V: TRBV12-3/TRBV12-4; D: TRBD1; size: NA; length: 15; J: TRBJ2-7; CDR3: CASSLARTGPYEQYF; DNA: TGTGCCAGCAGTTTAGCACGGACAGGTCCCTACGAGCAATACTTC
V: TRBV6-6; D: NA; size: many; length: 15; J: TRBJ1-3; CDR3: CASSYVPLSGNTIYF; DNA: TGTGCCAGCAGTTACGTACCGCTCTCTGGAAACACCATATATTTT
V: TRBV28; D: NA; size: few; length: 14; J: TRBJ2-7; CDR3: CASSLSPRVYEQYF; DNA: TGTGCCAGCAGTTTATCCCCCCGTGTCTACGAGCAGTACTTC
V: TRBV30; D: NA; size: NA; length: 13; J: TRBJ1-2; CDR3: CAWRPDPNYGYTF; DNA: TGTGCCTGGAGGCCAGATCCCAACTATGGCTACACCTTC